This T cell receptor beta chain was retrieved from a study of OX40 agonist ivuxolimab in advanced cancers. Findings and caveats of the study: CD8+ T cells were the subset that, on average, had more expanded clones than CD4+.

The CDR3 sequence is 15 residues long. CDR1 and CDR2 from the germline V gene are SGHRS and YFSETQ. Losses at the gene ends were 0 bases for V and 2 bases for J; bases not matched to a gene: 3. Clones were sequenced by immunoSEQ multiplex PCR, and TCRdb holds only the in-frame ones, with some missing. The sample has tens of thousands of clones; around 87% are singletons. In the case of this clone: Its antigen is as yet unknown.

The chain couples TRBV5-1 to TRBJ2-3; 7 nucleotides align to TRBD2. The input for sequencing was CD4+ or CD8+ T cells sorted from blood, taken in a trial of the OX40 agonist ivuxolimab. This sequence was found in an adult with an advanced solid tumor such as melanoma, head and neck, liver or kidney cancer. This CDR3 is CASSLVAGDTDTQYF. DNA of the CDR3: TGCGCCAGCAGCTTGGTTGCGGGGGACACAGATACGCAGTATTTT.